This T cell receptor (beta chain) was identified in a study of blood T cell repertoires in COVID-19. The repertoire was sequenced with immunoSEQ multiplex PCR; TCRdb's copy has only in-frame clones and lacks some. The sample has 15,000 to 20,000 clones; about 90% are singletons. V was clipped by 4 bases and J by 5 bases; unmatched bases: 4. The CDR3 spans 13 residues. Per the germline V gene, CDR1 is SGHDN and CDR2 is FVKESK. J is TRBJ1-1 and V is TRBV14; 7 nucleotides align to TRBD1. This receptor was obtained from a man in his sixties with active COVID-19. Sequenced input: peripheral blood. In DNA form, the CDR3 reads TGTGCCAGCAGCCCTGCCAGGGGGACTGAAGCTTTCTTT. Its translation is CASSPARGTEAFF. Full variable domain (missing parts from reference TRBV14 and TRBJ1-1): EAGVTQFPSHSVIEKGQTVTLRCDPISGHDNLYWYRRVMGKEIKFLLHFVKESKQDESGMPNNRFLAERTGGTYSTLKVQPAELEDSGVYFCASSPARGTEAFFGQGTRLTVV.